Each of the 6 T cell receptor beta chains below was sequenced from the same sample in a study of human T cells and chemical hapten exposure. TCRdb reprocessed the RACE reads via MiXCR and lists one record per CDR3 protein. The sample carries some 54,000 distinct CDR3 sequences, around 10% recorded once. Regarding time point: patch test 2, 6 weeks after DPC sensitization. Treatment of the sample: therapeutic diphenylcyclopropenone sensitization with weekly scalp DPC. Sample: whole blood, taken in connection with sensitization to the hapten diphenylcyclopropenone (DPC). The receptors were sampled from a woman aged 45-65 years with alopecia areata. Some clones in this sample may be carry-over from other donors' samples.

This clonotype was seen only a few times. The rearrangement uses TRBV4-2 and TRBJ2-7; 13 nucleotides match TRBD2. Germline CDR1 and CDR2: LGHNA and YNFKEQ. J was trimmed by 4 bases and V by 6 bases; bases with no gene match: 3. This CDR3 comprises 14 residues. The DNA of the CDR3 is TGTGCCAGCAGAAGGACTAGCGGGGGTTACGAGCAGTACTTC. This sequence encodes CASRRTSGGYEQYF.

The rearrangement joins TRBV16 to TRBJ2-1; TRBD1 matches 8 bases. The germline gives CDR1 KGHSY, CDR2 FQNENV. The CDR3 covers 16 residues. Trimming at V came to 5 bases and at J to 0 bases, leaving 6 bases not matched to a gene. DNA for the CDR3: TGTGCCAGCAGCTCTCGGACAGGGAGCTCCTACAATGAGCAGTTCTTC. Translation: CASSSRTGSSYNEQFF.

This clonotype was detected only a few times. Written as DNA, the CDR3 is TGTGCCAGCAGTTTATCTACCACCTATGGGGTAGCTGAAGCTTTCTTT. Its protein is CASSLSTTYGVAEAFF. V is TRBV28 and J is TRBJ1-1; D uncertain. Germline-derived CDR1 and CDR2 are MDHEN and SYDVKM. V shed 1 base and J shed 6 bases, with 18 bases lying between them. The CDR3 covers 16 residues.

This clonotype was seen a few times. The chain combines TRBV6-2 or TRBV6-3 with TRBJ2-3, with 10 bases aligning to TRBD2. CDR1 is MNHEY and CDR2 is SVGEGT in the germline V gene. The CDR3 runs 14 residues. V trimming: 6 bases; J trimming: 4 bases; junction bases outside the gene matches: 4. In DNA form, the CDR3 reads TGTGCCAGCAGACCCGGGACTAGCGCAGATACGCAGTATTTT. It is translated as CASRPGTSADTQYF.

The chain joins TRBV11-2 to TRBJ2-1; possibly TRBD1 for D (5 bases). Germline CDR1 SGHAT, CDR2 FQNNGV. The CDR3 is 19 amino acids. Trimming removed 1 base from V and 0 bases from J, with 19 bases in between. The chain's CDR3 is CASSLVGASFLVSYNEQFF. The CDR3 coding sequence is TGTGCCAGCAGCTTAGTAGGGGCAAGCTTCCTTGTCTCCTACAATGAGCAGTTCTTC.

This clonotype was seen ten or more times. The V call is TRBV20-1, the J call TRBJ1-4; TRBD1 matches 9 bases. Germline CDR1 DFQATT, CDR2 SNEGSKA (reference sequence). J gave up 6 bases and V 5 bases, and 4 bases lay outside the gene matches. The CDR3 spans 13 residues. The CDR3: CSAGQGIYEKLFF. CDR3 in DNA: TGCAGTGCTGGACAGGGGATTTATGAAAAACTGTTTTTT.